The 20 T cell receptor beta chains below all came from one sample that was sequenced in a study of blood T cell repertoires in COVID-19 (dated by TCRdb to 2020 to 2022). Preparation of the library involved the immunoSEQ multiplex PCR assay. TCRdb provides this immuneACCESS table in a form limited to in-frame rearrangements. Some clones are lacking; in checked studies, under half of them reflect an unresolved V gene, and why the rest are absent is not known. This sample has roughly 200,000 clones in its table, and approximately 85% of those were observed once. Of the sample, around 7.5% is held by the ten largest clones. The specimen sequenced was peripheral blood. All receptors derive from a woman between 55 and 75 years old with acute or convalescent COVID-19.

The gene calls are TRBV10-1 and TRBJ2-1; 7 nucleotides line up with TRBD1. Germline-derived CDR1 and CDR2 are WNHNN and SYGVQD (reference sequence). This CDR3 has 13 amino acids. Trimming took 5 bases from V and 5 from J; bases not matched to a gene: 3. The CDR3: CASSFQGDNEQFF. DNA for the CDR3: TGCGCCAGCAGTTTCCAGGGGGACAATGAGCAGTTCTTC.

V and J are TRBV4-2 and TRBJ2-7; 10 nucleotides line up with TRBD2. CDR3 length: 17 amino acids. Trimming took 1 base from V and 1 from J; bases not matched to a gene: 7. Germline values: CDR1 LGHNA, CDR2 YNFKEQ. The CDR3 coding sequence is TGTGCCAGCAGCCAAGGGCTAGCGGGAGTGGGTTCCTACGAGCAGTACTTC. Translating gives CASSQGLAGVGSYEQYF.

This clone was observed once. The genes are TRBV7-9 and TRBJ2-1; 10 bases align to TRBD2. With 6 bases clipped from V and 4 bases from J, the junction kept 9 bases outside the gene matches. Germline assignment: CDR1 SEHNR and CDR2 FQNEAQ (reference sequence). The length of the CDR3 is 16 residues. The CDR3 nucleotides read TGTGCCAGCAGTTCCTATGGACTAGCGGAATACAATGAGCAGTTCTTC. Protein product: CASSSYGLAEYNEQFF.

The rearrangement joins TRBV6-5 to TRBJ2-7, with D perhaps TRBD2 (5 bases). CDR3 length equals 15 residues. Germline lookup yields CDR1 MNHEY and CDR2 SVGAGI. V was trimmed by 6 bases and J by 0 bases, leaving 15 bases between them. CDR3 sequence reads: CASSLEGSSSYEQYF. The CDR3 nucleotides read TGTGCCAGCAGCCTCGAGGGCTCAAGCTCCTACGAGCAGTACTTC.

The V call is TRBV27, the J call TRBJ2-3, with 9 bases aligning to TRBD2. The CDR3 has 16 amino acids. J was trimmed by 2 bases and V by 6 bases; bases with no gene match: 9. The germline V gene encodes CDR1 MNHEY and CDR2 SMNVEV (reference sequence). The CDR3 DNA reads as TGTGCCAGCAGGCTGACTAGCGGTTCGAACACAGATACGCAGTATTTT. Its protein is CASRLTSGSNTDTQYF.

The CDR3 DNA reads as TGTGCCAGCAGTGAATGGGACAGAAATTCACCCCTCCACTTT. It encodes CASSEWDRNSPLHF. V usage is TRBV6-1 and J usage is TRBJ1-6, with 7 bases identical to TRBD1. V was pared by 2 bases and J by 7 bases, with 2 bases of the junction left unmatched. CDR1 and CDR2 from the germline V gene are MNHNS and SASEGT. The CDR3 is made up of 14 amino acids.

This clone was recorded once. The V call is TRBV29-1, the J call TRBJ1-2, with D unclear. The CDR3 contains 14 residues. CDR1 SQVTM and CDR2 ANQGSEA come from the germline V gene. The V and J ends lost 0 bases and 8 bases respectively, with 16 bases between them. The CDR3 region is CSVEEGQAASGYTF. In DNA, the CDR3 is TGCAGCGTTGAAGAGGGTCAGGCTGCTAGCGGCTACACCTTC.

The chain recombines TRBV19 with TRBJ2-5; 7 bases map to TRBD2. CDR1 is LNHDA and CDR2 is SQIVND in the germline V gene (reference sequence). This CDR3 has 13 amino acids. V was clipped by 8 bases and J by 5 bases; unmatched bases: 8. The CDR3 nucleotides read TGTGCCAGTGGGGGGAGCGGGACGGAGACCCAGTACTTC. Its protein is CASGGSGTETQYF.

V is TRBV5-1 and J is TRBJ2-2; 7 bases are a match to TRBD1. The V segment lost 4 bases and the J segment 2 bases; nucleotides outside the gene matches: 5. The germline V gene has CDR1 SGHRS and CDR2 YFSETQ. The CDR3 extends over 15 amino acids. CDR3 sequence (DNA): TGCGCCAGCAGCCCGGGACAGCTAAACACCGGGGAGCTGTTTTTT. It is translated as CASSPGQLNTGELFF.

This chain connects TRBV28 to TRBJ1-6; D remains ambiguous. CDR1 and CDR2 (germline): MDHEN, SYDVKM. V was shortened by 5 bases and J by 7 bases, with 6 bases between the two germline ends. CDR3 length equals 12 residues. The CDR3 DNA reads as TGTGCCAGCAGTCCCAGGAATTCACCCCTCCACTTT. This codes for CASSPRNSPLHF.

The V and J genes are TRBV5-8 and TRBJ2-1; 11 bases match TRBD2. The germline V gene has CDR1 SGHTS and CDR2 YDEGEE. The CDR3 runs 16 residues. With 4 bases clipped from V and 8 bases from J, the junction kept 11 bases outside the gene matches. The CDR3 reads CASSPDLAGGAYEQFF. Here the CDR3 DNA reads TGTGCCAGCAGCCCCGACCTAGCGGGAGGCGCGTATGAGCAGTTCTTC. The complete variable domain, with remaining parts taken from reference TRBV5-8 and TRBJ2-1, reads EAGVTQSPTHLIKTRGQQATLRCSPISGHTSVYWYQQALGLGLQFLLWYDEGEERNRGNFPPRFSGRQFPNYSSELNVNALELEDSALYLCASSPDLAGGAYEQFFGPGTRLTVL.

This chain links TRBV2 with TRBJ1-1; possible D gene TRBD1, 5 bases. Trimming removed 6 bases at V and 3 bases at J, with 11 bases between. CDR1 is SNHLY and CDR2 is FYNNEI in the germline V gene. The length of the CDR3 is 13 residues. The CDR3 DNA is TGTGCCAGCAGATACTCGGGGGACACTGAAGCTTTCTTT. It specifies CASRYSGDTEAFF.

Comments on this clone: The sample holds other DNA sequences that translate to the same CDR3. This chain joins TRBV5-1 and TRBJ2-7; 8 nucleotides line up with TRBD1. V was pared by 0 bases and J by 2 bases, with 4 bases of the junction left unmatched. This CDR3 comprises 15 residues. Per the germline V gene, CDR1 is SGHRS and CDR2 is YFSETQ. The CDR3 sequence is CASSLGGTGTYEQYF. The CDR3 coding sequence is TGCGCCAGCAGCTTGGGGGGGACAGGTACCTACGAGCAGTACTTC.

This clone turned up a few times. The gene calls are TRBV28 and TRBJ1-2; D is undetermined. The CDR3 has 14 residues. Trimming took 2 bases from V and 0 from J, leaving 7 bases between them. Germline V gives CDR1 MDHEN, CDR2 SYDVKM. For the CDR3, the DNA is TGTGCCAGCAGTTTAGAACAGTCTAACTATGGCTACACCTTC. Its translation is CASSLEQSNYGYTF.

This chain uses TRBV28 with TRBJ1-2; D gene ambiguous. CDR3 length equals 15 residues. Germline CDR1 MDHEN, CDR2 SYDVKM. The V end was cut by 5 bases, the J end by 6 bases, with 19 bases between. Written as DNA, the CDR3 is TGTGCCAGCAGTATACCCCCGGGAGGGAATAATGGCTACACCTTC. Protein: CASSIPPGGNNGYTF.

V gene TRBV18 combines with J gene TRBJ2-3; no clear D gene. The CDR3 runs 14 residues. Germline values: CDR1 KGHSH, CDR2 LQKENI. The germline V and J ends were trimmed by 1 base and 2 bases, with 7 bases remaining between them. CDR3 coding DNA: TGTGCCAGCTCACCACTGACAAACACAGATACGCAGTATTTT. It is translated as CASSPLTNTDTQYF.

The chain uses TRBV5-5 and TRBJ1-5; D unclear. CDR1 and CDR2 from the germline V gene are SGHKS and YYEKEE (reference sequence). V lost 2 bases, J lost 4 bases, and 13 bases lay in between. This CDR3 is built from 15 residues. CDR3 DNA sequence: TGTGCCAGCAGCTTTGTTGCAGGACTAAATCAGCCCCAGCATTTT. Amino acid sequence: CASSFVAGLNQPQHF.

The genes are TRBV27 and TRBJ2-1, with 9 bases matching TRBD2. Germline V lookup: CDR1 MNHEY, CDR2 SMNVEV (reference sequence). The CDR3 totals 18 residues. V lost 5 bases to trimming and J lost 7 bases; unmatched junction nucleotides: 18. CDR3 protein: CASSRDIGTSRGRNEQFF. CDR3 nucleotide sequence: TGTGCCAGCAGTCGAGATATTGGGACTAGCCGGGGTAGGAATGAGCAGTTCTTC.

The CDR3 DNA is TGTGCCAGCACCATGACTTTCTCTGGGTCTGAAGCTTTCTTT. It translates to CASTMTFSGSEAFF. The genes are TRBV5-4 and TRBJ1-1; D is ambiguous. The V and J ends lost 6 bases and 6 bases respectively, with 18 bases between them. Germline V gives CDR1 SGHNT, CDR2 YYREEE (reference sequence). The length of the CDR3 is 14 residues.

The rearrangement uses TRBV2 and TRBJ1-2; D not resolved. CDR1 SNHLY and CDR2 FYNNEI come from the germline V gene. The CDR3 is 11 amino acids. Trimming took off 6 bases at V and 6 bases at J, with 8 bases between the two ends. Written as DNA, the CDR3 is TGTGCCAGCAGGCCTGAGCATGGCTACACCTTC. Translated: CASRPEHGYTF.